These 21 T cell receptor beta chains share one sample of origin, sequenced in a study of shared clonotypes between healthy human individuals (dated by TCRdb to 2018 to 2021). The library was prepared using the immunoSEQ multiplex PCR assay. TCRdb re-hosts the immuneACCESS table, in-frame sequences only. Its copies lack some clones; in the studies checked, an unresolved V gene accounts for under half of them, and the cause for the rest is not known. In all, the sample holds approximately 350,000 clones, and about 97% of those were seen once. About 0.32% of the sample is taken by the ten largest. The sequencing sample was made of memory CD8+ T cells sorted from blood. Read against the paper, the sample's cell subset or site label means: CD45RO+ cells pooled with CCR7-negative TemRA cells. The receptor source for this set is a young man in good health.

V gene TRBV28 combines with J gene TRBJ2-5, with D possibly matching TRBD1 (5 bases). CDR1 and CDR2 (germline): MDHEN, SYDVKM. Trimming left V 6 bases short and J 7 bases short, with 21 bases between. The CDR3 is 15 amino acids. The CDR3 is CASRAPPGWLGTQYF. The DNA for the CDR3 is TGTGCCAGCAGGGCCCCTCCAGGGTGGTTAGGGACCCAGTACTTC.

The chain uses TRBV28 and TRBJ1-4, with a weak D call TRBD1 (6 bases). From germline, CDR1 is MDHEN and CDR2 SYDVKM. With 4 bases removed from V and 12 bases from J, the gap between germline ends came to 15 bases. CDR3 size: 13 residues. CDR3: CASSSRRGAELFF. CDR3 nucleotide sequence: TGTGCCAGCAGTTCCCGGAGGGGGGCGGAACTGTTTTTT.

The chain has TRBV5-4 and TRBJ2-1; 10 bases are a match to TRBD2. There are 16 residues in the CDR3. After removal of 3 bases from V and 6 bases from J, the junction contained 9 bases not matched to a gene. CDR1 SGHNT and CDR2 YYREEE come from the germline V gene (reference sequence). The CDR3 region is CASSSASGRLANEQFF. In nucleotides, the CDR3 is TGTGCCAGCAGCTCGGCTAGCGGGAGATTAGCCAATGAGCAGTTCTTC. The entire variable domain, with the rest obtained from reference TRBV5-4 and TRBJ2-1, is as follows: ETGVTQSPTHLIKTRGQQVTLRCSSQSGHNTVSWYQQALGQGPQFIFQYYREEENGRGNFPPRFSGLQFPNYSSELNVNALELDDSALYLCASSSASGRLANEQFFGPGTRLTVL.

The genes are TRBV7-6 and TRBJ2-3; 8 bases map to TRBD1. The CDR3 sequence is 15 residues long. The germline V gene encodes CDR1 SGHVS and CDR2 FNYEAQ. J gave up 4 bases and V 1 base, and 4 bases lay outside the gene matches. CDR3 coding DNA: TGTGCCAGCAGCTTAGACTCAGGGGGCTCAGATACGCAGTATTTT. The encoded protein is CASSLDSGGSDTQYF.

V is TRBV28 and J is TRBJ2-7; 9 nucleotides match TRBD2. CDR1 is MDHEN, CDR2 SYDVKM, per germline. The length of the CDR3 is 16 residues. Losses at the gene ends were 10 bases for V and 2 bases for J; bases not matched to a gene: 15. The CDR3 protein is CATLSGVAGAPYEQYF. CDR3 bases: TGTGCCACCCTCAGCGGGGTAGCGGGAGCCCCCTACGAGCAGTACTTC.

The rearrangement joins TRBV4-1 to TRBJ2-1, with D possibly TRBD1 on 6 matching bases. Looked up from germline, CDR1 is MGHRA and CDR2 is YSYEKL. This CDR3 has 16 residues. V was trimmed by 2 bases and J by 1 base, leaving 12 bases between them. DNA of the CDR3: TGCGCCAGCAGCCAAAGTGGGCAGGGGTCCTACAATGAGCAGTTCTTC. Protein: CASSQSGQGSYNEQFF.

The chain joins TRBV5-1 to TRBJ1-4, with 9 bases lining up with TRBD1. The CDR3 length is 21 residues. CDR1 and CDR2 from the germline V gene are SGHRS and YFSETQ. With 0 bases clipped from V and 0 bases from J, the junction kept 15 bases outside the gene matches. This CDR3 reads CASSLGLSLQGARATNEKLFF. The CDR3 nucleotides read TGCGCCAGCAGCTTGGGTCTTTCCCTACAGGGGGCTCGTGCAACTAATGAAAAACTGTTTTTT. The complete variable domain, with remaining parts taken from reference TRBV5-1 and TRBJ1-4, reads KAGVTQTPRYLIKTRGQQVTLSCSPISGHRSVSWYQQTPGQGLQFLFEYFSETQRNKGNFPGRFSGRQFSNSRSEMNVSTLELGDSALYLCASSLGLSLQGARATNEKLFFGSGTQLSVL.

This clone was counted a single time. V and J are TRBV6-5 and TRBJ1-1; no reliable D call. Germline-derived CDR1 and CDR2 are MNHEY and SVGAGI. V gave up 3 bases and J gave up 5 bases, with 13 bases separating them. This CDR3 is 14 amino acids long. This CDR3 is CASSYSGGKTEAFF. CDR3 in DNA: TGTGCCAGCAGTTATTCAGGAGGTAAAACTGAAGCTTTCTTT.

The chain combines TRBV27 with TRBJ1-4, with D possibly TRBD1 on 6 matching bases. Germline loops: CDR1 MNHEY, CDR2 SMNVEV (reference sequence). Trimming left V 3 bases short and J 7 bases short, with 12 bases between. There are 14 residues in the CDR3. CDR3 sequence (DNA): TGTGCCAGCAGTTTCCGGGAAGGGGGTGAAAAACTGTTTTTT. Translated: CASSFREGGEKLFF.

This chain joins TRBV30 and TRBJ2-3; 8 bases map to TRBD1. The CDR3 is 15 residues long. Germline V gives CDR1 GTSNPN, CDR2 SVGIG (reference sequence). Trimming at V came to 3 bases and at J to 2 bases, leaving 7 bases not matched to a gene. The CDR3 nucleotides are TGTGCCTGGAGAAGGGCTCAGGGGGCCACAGATACGCAGTATTTT. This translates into CAWRRAQGATDTQYF. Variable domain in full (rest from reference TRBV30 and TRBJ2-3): SQTIHQWPATLVQPVGSPLSLECTVEGTSNPNLYWYRQAAGRGLQLLFYSVGIGQISSEVPQNLSASRPQDRQFILSSKKLLLSDSGFYLCAWRRAQGATDTQYFGPGTRLTVL.

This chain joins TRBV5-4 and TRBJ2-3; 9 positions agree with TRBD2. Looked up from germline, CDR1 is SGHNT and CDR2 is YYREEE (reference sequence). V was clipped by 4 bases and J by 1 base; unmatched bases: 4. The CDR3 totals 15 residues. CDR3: CASSHWTSGTDTQYF. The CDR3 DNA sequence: TGTGCCAGCAGCCACTGGACTAGCGGCACAGATACGCAGTATTTT.

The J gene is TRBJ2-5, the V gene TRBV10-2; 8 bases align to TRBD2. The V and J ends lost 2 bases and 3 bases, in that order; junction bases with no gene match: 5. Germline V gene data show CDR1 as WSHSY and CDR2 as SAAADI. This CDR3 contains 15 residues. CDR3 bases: TGCGCCAGCAGTGAGCGGGAGGGCCCCAAAGAGACCCAGTACTTC. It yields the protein CASSEREGPKETQYF.

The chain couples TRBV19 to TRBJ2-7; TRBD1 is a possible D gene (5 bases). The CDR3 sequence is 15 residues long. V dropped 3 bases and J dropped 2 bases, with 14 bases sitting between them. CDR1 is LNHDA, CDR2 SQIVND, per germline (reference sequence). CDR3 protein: CASSILPGYTYEQYF. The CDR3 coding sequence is TGTGCCAGTAGTATTCTTCCAGGGTATACCTACGAGCAGTACTTC. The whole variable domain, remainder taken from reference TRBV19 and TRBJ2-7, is DGGITQSPKYLFRKEGQNVTLSCEQNLNHDAMYWYRQDPGQGLRLIYYSQIVNDFQKGDIAEGYSVSREKKESFPLTVTSAQKNPTAFYLCASSILPGYTYEQYFGPGTRLTVT.

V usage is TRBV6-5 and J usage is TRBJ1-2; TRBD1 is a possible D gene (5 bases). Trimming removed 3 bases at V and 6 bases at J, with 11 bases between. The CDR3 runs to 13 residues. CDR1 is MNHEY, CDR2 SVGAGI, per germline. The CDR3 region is CASSYRQGDGYTF. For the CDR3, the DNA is TGTGCCAGCAGTTATAGGCAGGGCGATGGCTACACCTTC.

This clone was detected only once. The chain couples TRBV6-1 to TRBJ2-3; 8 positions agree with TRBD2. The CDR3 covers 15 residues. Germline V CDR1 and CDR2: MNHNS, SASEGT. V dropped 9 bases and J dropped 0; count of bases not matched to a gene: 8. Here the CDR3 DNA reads TGTGCCAGTACCCCGGGAGGGTGGAGCACAGATACGCAGTATTTT. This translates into CASTPGGWSTDTQYF.

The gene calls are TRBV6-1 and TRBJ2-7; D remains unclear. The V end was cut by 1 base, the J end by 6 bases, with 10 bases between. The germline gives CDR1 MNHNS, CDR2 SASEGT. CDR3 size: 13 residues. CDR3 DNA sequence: TGTGCCAGCAGTGAAGGGGGAATCGGCGAGCAGTACTTC. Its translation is CASSEGGIGEQYF.

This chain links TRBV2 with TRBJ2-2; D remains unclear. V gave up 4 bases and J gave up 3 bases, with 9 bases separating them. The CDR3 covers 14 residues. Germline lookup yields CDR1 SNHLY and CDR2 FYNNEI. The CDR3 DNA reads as TGTGCCAGCAGTGTCAGCCCCTACACCGGGGAGCTGTTTTTT. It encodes CASSVSPYTGELFF. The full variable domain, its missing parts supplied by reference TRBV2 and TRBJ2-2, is EPEVTQTPSHQVTQMGQEVILRCVPISNHLYFYWYRQILGQKVEFLVSFYNNEISEKSEIFDDQFSVERPDGSNFTLKIRSTKLEDSAMYFCASSVSPYTGELFFGEGSRLTVL.

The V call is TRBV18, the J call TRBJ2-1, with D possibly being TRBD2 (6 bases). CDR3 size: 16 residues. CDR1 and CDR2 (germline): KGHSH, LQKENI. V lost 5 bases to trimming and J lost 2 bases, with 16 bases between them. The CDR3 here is CASSYYSSGAYNEQFF. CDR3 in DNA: TGTGCCAGCTCATACTATTCCTCGGGAGCCTACAATGAGCAGTTCTTC.

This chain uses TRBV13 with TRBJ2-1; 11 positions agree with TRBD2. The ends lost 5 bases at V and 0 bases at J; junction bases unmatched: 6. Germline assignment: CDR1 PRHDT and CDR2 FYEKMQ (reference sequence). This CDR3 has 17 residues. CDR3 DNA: TGTGCCAGCAGCGGACGACTAGCGGGAAGCTCCTACAATGAGCAGTTCTTC. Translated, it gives CASSGRLAGSSYNEQFF. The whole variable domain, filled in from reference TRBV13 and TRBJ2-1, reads AAGVIQSPRHLIKEKRETATLKCYPIPRHDTVYWYQQGPGQDPQFLISFYEKMQSDKGSIPDRFSAQQFSDYHSELNMSSLELGDSALYFCASSGRLAGSSYNEQFFGPGTRLTVL.

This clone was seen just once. CDR3 nucleotide sequence: TGCGCCAGCAGCTTTAGTCTAGCGGAGACCCAGTACTTC. Translated: CASSFSLAETQYF. The chain carries TRBV5-1 and TRBJ2-5; possible D gene TRBD2, 6 bases. Germline CDR1 and CDR2: SGHRS and YFSETQ. This CDR3 is built from 13 residues. V lost 2 bases and J lost 5, with 10 bases in between.

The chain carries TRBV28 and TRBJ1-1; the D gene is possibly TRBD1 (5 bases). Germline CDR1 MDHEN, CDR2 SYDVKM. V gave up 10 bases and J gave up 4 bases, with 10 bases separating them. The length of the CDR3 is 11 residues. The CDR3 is CATRVSTEAFF. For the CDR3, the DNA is TGTGCCACCAGGGTGTCCACTGAAGCTTTCTTT.